Described below is a single T cell receptor beta chain sequence and its context. These data originate in a study of blood T cell repertoires in COVID-19. Overall study: Samples of COVID-19 (acute and convalescent) were obtained from the United States, Italy and Spain. T cells, B-cell-depleted T cells, or PBMCs provided the cDNA or gDNA that served as material.

In the original workflow: Amplification with reference gene primers provided the estimates of nucleated cell counts. Measured with immunoSEQ multiplex PCR; TCRdb has only the in-frame clones, and not every one. The DNA was the basis for D and trimming; V, J and clone size are from that table. The sample lists some 700,000 clones, more than 80% occurring once. CDR3 length equals 14 residues. Trimming took 2 bases from V and 4 from J, leaving 9 bases between them. Germline V lookup: CDR1 MNHNY, CDR2 SVGAGI (reference sequence). Source material: peripheral blood. This TCR derives from a woman aged 18-35 years with acute or convalescent COVID-19. The chain uses TRBV6-6 and TRBJ1-3; D is unresolved. The CDR3 nucleotides are TGTGCCAGCAGTTACCGGGAAACAGGAAACACCATATATTTT. The encoded protein is CASSYRETGNTIYF.